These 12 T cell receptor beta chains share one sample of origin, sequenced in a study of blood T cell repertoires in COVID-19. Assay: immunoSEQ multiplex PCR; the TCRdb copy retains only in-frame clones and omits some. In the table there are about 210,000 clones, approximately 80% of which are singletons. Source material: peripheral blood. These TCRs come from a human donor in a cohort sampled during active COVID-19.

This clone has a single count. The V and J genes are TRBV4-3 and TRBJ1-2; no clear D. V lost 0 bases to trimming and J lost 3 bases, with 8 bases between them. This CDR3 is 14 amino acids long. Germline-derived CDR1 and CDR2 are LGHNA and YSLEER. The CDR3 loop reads CASSQDHGDYGYTF. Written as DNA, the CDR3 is TGCGCCAGCAGCCAAGATCACGGGGACTATGGCTACACCTTC.

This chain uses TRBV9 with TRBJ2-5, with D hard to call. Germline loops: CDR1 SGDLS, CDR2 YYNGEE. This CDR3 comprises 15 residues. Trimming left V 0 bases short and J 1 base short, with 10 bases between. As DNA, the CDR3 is TGTGCCAGCAGCGTAGGTCCCGCGCCCCAAGAGACCCAGTACTTC. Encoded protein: CASSVGPAPQETQYF.

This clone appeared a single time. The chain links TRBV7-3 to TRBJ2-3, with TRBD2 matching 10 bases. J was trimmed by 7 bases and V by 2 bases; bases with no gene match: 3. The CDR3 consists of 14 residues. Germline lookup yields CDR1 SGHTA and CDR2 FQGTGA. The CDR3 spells CASSLASGGYTQYF. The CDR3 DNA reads TGTGCCAGCAGCTTAGCTAGCGGGGGTTATACGCAGTATTTT.

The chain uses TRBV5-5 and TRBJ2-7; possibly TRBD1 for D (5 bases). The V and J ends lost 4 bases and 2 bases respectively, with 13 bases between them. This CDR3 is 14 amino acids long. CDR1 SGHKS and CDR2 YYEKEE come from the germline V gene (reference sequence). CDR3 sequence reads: CASSMTANPYEQYF. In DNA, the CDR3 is TGTGCCAGCAGCATGACAGCAAACCCCTACGAGCAGTACTTC.

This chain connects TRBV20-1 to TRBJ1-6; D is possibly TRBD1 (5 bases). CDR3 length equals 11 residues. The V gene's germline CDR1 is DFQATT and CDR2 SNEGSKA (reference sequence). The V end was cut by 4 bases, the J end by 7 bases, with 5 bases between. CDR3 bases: TGCAGTGCTACAGGGAATTCACCCCTCCACTTT. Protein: CSATGNSPLHF.

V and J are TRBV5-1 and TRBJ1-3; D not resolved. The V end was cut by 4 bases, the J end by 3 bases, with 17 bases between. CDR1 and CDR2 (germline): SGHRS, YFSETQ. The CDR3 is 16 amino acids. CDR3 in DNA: TGCGCCAGCAGCCCAGCGACGGTTCCGAGTGGAAACACCATATATTTT. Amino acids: CASSPATVPSGNTIYF.

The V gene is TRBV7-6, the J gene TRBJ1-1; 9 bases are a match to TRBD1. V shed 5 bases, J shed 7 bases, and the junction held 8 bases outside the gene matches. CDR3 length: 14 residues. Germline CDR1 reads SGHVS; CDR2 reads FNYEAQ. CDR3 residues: CASSTRGTGNEAFF. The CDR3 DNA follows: TGTGCCAGCAGCACCCGTGGGACAGGGAATGAAGCTTTCTTT.

This CDR3 reads CASSPGSDRETFF. The CDR3 coding sequence is TGTGCCAGCTCACCAGGTTCCGACAGGGAAACTTTCTTT. V usage is TRBV18 and J usage is TRBJ1-1, with 7 bases that match TRBD1. Germline assignment: CDR1 KGHSH and CDR2 LQKENI. The CDR3 totals 13 residues. The ends lost 2 bases at V and 12 bases at J; junction bases unmatched: 9.

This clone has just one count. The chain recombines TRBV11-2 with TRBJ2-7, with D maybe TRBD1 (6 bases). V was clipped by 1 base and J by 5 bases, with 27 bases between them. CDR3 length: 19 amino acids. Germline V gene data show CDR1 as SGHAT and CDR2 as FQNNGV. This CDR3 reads CASSLGRQEISPFLNEQYF. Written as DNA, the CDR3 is TGTGCCAGCAGCTTAGGAAGACAGGAGATCTCCCCCTTCCTGAACGAGCAGTACTTC.

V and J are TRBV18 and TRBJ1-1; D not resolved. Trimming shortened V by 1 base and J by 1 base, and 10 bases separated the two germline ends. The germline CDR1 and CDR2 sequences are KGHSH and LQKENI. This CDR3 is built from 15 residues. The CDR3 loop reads CASSPLELTNTEAFF. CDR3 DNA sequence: TGTGCCAGCTCACCACTGGAGTTGACGAACACTGAAGCTTTCTTT.

The DNA of the CDR3 is TGTGCCAGCAGCTTGGCTACGGTCAACACCGGGGAGCTGTTTTTT. As protein: CASSLATVNTGELFF. V and J are TRBV5-4 and TRBJ2-2; no reliable D call. The CDR3 runs 15 residues. Trimming removed 0 bases at V and 2 bases at J, with 8 bases between. Germline V CDR1 and CDR2: SGHNT, YYREEE (reference sequence).

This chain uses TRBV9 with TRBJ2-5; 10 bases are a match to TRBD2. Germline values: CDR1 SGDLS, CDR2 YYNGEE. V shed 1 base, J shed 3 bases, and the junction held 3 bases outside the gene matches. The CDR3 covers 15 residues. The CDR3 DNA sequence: TGTGCCAGCAGCGTACTCCTAGCGGGGGAAGAGACCCAGTACTTC. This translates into CASSVLLAGEETQYF.